What follows are 26 T cell receptor beta chains derived from one specimen sequenced in a study of cytomegalovirus exposure and HLA in healthy donors. PCR employed 60 Vbeta and 13 Jbeta primers. TCRdb's table, derived via immunoSEQ multiplex PCR, lists solely in-frame clones and lacks some. Across under 200,000 clones, the top ten clones capture under 2.5% of the sample. Sequenced: PBMCs. The receptors here all came from a man between 25 and 39 years old in good health and CMV-seronegative.

This sequence joins TRBV14 and TRBJ2-7, with unresolved D. V was cut by 0 bases and J by 2 bases, with 11 bases left in between. This CDR3 has 15 amino acids. Germline V CDR1 and CDR2: SGHDN, FVKESK. The DNA for the CDR3 is TGTGCCAGCAGCCAAGATCGAGTCCGCACCTACGAGCAGTACTTC. It specifies CASSQDRVRTYEQYF. The full variable domain, rest sourced from reference TRBV14 and TRBJ2-7, is EAGVTQFPSHSVIEKGQTVTLRCDPISGHDNLYWYRRVMGKEIKFLLHFVKESKQDESGMPNNRFLAERTGGTYSTLKVQPAELEDSGVYFCASSQDRVRTYEQYFGPGTRLTVT.

The chain uses TRBV10-3 and TRBJ2-3; D is perhaps TRBD1 (6 bases). V was clipped by 10 bases and J by 0 bases, with 17 bases between them. There are 15 residues in the CDR3. Germline CDR1 ENHRY, CDR2 SYGVKD. CDR3 sequence reads: CATRRTVSSTDTQYF. CDR3 nucleotides: TGTGCCACCAGAAGGACAGTCTCTAGCACAGATACGCAGTATTTT.

CDR3 coding DNA: TGTGCCTGGAGTGAAGGACAGAAGCCTGAAAAACTGTTTTTT. Protein sequence: CAWSEGQKPEKLFF. The V and J genes are TRBV30 and TRBJ1-4; D might be TRBD1 (6 bases). The length of the CDR3 is 14 residues. The germline V gene encodes CDR1 GTSNPN and CDR2 SVGIG (reference sequence). Trimming cost V 1 base and J 7 bases, with 13 bases left between them.

The chain joins TRBV5-6 to TRBJ1-2; a weak D match, TRBD1 (5 bases). CDR3 length: 14 amino acids. CDR1 and CDR2 from the germline V gene are SGHDT and YYEEEE. With 0 bases removed from V and 5 bases from J, the gap between germline ends came to 11 bases. CDR3 sequence reads: CASSLVAGEYGYTF. The CDR3 DNA sequence: TGTGCCAGCAGCTTGGTGGCGGGGGAGTATGGCTACACCTTC.

The rearrangement uses TRBV11-2 and TRBJ1-4; no firm D call. V dropped 1 base and J dropped 7 bases, with 19 bases sitting between them. Germline-derived CDR1 and CDR2 are SGHAT and FQNNGV. This CDR3 region has 17 residues. This CDR3 is CASSLGEVFWSSEKLFF. The CDR3 coding sequence is TGTGCCAGCAGCTTAGGAGAGGTCTTCTGGTCTAGTGAAAAACTGTTTTTT.

V and J are TRBV7-2 and TRBJ2-7; D is perhaps TRBD2 (6 bases). The germline gives CDR1 SGHTA, CDR2 FQGNSA. Trimming shortened V by 4 bases and J by 5 bases, and 18 bases separated the two germline ends. CDR3 length: 15 amino acids. In DNA, the CDR3 is TGTGCCAGCAGCTCTCTCGGGACTCCTATAAACGAGCAGTACTTC. It is translated as CASSSLGTPINEQYF. The entire variable domain, with the rest obtained from reference TRBV7-2 and TRBJ2-7, is as follows: GAGVSQSPSNKVTEKGKDVELRCDPISGHTALYWYRQSLGQGLEFLIYFQGNSAPDKSGLPSDRFSAERTGGSVSTLTIQRTQQEDSAVYLCASSSLGTPINEQYFGPGTRLTVT.

The rearrangement uses TRBV7-2 and TRBJ1-1; D call uncertain. The germline V and J ends were trimmed by 5 bases and 0 bases, with 16 bases remaining between them. The germline V gene has CDR1 SGHTA and CDR2 FQGNSA. This CDR3 comprises 16 residues. CDR3 DNA sequence: TGTGCCAGCAGCCCCCAGAGGGCGAGGGTGAACACTGAAGCTTTCTTT. It yields the protein CASSPQRARVNTEAFF.

The rearrangement joins TRBV5-1 to TRBJ2-2, with 8 bases lining up with TRBD1. Germline V lookup: CDR1 SGHRS, CDR2 YFSETQ. This CDR3 region has 17 residues. With 0 bases clipped from V and 4 bases from J, the junction kept 8 bases outside the gene matches. CDR3 protein: CASSLGQGARGTGELFF. The CDR3 nucleotides are TGCGCCAGCAGCTTGGGGCAGGGGGCGCGTGGCACCGGGGAGCTGTTTTTT. The full variable domain, rest sourced from reference TRBV5-1 and TRBJ2-2, is KAGVTQTPRYLIKTRGQQVTLSCSPISGHRSVSWYQQTPGQGLQFLFEYFSETQRNKGNFPGRFSGRQFSNSRSEMNVSTLELGDSALYLCASSLGQGARGTGELFFGEGSRLTVL.

The chain has TRBV4-3 and TRBJ1-6, with 9 bases that match TRBD1. Germline assignment: CDR1 LGHNA and CDR2 YSLEER. V dropped 0 bases and J dropped 5; count of bases not matched to a gene: 2. The CDR3 consists of 16 residues. CDR3 DNA sequence: TGCGCCAGCAGCCAAGATGGGACAGGGAATAATTCACCCCTCCACTTT. The encoded protein is CASSQDGTGNNSPLHF.

The chain links TRBV28 to TRBJ2-2, with 13 bases that match TRBD2. Germline assignment: CDR1 MDHEN and CDR2 SYDVKM. The junction had 7 bases not matched to a gene; V was cut back by 6 bases and J by 6 bases. CDR3 length: 16 residues. CDR3 nucleotides: TGTGCCAGCAGGCGACTAGCGGGAGGTATAGCCGGGGAGCTGTTTTTT. Protein sequence: CASRRLAGGIAGELFF.

This chain uses TRBV11-3 with TRBJ2-1, with 8 nucleotides matching TRBD1. The germline V gene encodes CDR1 SGHNT and CDR2 YENEEA. With V trimmed by 4 bases and J by 4 bases, 9 bases remained unmatched. CDR3 length: 16 residues. This CDR3 reads CASSSGGRFGYNEQFF. The CDR3 DNA follows: TGTGCCAGCAGCTCAGGGGGCCGCTTCGGGTACAATGAGCAGTTCTTC.

The chain is built from TRBV7-9 and TRBJ2-3; 7 bases are shared with TRBD1. The length of the CDR3 is 14 residues. CDR1 and CDR2 (germline): SEHNR, FQNEAQ (reference sequence). V dropped 5 bases and J dropped 0; count of bases not matched to a gene: 2. CDR3 in amino acids: CASSPGQSTDTQYF. The CDR3 DNA reads as TGTGCCAGCAGCCCGGGACAGAGCACAGATACGCAGTATTTT.

The chain joins TRBV15 to TRBJ1-2; D ambiguous. V lost 3 bases and J 8 bases, leaving 13 bases between the germline ends. The CDR3 is made up of 13 amino acids. Germline CDR1 LNHNV, CDR2 YYDKDF (reference sequence). The CDR3 loop is CATSSLQLRGYTF. The DNA for the CDR3 is TGTGCCACCAGCAGCCTACAGCTCCGCGGCTACACCTTC.

V gene TRBV4-1 combines with J gene TRBJ2-7; 7 nucleotides align to TRBD2. CDR3 length: 16 amino acids. Germline V gene sequence: CDR1 MGHRA, CDR2 YSYEKL. The J segment lost 0 bases and the V segment lost 1 base, leaving 6 bases of the junction unmatched. Here the CDR3 DNA reads TGCGCCAGCAGCCAAGTGGGAGGGGCGAGCTCCTACGAGCAGTACTTC. This encodes CASSQVGGASSYEQYF.

The chain employs TRBV5-1 and TRBJ1-1; 7 nucleotides align to TRBD1. CDR3 size: 15 residues. Germline V gives CDR1 SGHRS, CDR2 YFSETQ. V lost 0 bases to trimming and J lost 6 bases; unmatched junction nucleotides: 8. CDR3: CASSLVGRGFAEAFF. The CDR3 DNA reads as TGCGCCAGCAGCTTGGTTGGCAGGGGGTTCGCTGAAGCTTTCTTT.

The chain uses TRBV27 and TRBJ1-4, with D perhaps matching TRBD1 (6 bases). Germline lookup yields CDR1 MNHEY and CDR2 SMNVEV (reference sequence). V lost 8 bases and J 2 bases, leaving 18 bases between the germline ends. The CDR3 is 16 amino acids. The CDR3 sequence: CASADRPPMTNEKLFF. The CDR3, as DNA: TGTGCCAGCGCCGACAGGCCCCCTATGACTAATGAAAAACTGTTTTTT. Combining the CDR3 with reference TRBV27 and TRBJ1-4 gives the whole variable domain EAQVTQNPRYLITVTGKKLTVTCSQNMNHEYMSWYRQDPGLGLRQIYYSMNVEVTDKGDVPEGYKVSRKEKRNFPLILESPSPNQTSLYFCASADRPPMTNEKLFFGSGTQLSVL.

The V and J genes are TRBV2 and TRBJ2-7; D is ambiguous. The CDR3 loop spans 12 amino acids. Germline V CDR1 and CDR2: SNHLY, FYNNEI. V lost 8 bases to trimming and J lost 5 bases, with 13 bases between them. As DNA, the CDR3 is TGTGCCAGCGGGTTCCAAGGAGACGAGCAGTACTTC. Residues: CASGFQGDEQYF.

The chain is built from TRBV2 and TRBJ1-5, with D possibly TRBD1 on 6 matching bases. The CDR3 totals 14 residues. V lost 5 bases and J lost 6, with 14 bases in between. The germline gives CDR1 SNHLY, CDR2 FYNNEI. The CDR3, as DNA: TGTGCCAGCAGTTGGGGGGGAGGGGGTCAGCCCCAGCATTTT. Encoded protein: CASSWGGGGQPQHF.

The rearrangement links TRBV5-1 to TRBJ2-2, with TRBD1 matching over 9 bases. Per the germline V gene, CDR1 is SGHRS and CDR2 is YFSETQ. CDR3 length equals 14 residues. Trimming cost V 4 bases and J 2 bases; bases outside gene matches: 0. CDR3 loop: CASSTGGNTGELFF. Written as DNA, the CDR3 is TGCGCCAGCAGCACAGGGGGCAACACCGGGGAGCTGTTTTTT.

The chain recombines TRBV27 with TRBJ2-3; 8 bases fit TRBD2. Germline V gene lookup returns CDR1 MNHEY and CDR2 SMNVEV (reference sequence). The CDR3 totals 13 residues. Losses at the gene ends were 8 bases for V and 2 bases for J; bases not matched to a gene: 3. The CDR3 bases are TGTGCCAGCCGTAGCGGGAACACAGATACGCAGTATTTT. This gives the protein CASRSGNTDTQYF.

The CDR3 sequence is CAISETAEQETQYF. The CDR3 region has the DNA TGTGCCATCAGTGAGACGGCGGAACAAGAGACCCAGTACTTC. The rearrangement joins TRBV10-3 to TRBJ2-5; D ambiguous. Germline loops: CDR1 ENHRY, CDR2 SYGVKD. With 2 bases removed from V and 2 bases from J, the gap between germline ends came to 9 bases. CDR3 size: 14 residues.

The chain recombines TRBV28 with TRBJ2-7, with TRBD1 identical over 8 bases. Germline CDR1 MDHEN, CDR2 SYDVKM. The CDR3 consists of 15 residues. The J segment lost 3 bases and the V segment lost 7 bases, leaving 11 bases of the junction unmatched. Written as DNA, the CDR3 is TGTGCCAGCAATAGGGGCGGACAGGGACTCTACGAGCAGTACTTC. Amino acid sequence: CASNRGGQGLYEQYF.

V usage is TRBV6-1 and J usage is TRBJ1-1, with D hard to call. Germline V CDR1 and CDR2: MNHNS, SASEGT. The CDR3 sequence is 13 residues long. V shed 3 bases and J shed 2 bases, with 7 bases lying between them. This chain's CDR3 is CASSDPGNTEAFF. The CDR3 DNA reads TGTGCCAGCAGTGACCCGGGAAACACTGAAGCTTTCTTT.

The gene calls are TRBV6-4 and TRBJ2-1, with 7 bases identical to TRBD2. Trimming at V came to 5 bases and at J to 2 bases, leaving 9 bases not matched to a gene. Germline CDR1 reads MRHNA; CDR2 reads SNTAGT. The CDR3 has 16 amino acids. In DNA, the CDR3 is TGTGCCAGCAGTTCCGACTTTAGCGGGCCCTACAATGAGCAGTTCTTC. As protein: CASSSDFSGPYNEQFF.

The V gene is TRBV18, the J gene TRBJ2-4, with 9 bases that match TRBD1. The J segment lost 6 bases and the V segment lost 3 bases, leaving 9 bases of the junction unmatched. The length of the CDR3 is 16 residues. Germline CDR1 is KGHSH and CDR2 is LQKENI. CDR3 in amino acids: CASSPNSGTGLNIQYF. The CDR3 nucleotides read TGTGCCAGCTCACCCAACTCCGGGACAGGGTTAAACATTCAGTACTTC.

The rearrangement uses TRBV11-3 and TRBJ1-1, with D possibly TRBD1 on 5 matching bases. V shed 0 bases and J shed 3 bases, with 8 bases lying between them. Germline V gene data show CDR1 as SGHNT and CDR2 as YENEEA. CDR3 length equals 14 residues. The CDR3, as DNA: TGTGCCAGCAGCTTAGAAGGGGTTGACACTGAAGCTTTCTTT. Amino acid sequence: CASSLEGVDTEAFF.